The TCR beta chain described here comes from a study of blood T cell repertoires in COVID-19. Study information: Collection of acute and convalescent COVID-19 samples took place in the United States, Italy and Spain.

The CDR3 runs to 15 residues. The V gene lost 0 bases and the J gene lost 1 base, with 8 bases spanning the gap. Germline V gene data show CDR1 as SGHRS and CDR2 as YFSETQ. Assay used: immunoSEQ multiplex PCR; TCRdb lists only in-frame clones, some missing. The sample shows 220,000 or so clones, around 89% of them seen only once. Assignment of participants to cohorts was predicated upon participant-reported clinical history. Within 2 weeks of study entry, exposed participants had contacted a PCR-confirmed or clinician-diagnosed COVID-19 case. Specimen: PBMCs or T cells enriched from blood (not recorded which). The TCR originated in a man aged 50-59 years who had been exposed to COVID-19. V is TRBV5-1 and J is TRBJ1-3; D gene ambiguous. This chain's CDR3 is CASSLDGKSGNTIYF. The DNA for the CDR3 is TGCGCCAGCAGCTTGGACGGGAAATCTGGAAACACCATATATTTT.